These 6 T cell receptor beta chains came from one sample sequenced in a study of cytomegalovirus exposure and HLA in healthy donors. The primer mix had 60 Vbeta and 13 Jbeta primers. The protocol was immunoSEQ multiplex PCR, while the TCRdb copy is restricted to in-frame clones and leaves out a portion. The sample includes over 110,000 clones, 75% to 85% of them seen just once. The sample comprised PBMCs. These receptors all come from a middle-aged woman in good health and CMV-seropositive.

This rearrangement joins TRBV19 to TRBJ2-5; TRBD1 might be the D (6 bases). The ends were cut back, 10 bases at V and 11 bases at J, with 17 bases in the middle. Germline V gives CDR1 LNHDA, CDR2 SQIVND (reference sequence). The CDR3 is 11 amino acids. In DNA form, the CDR3 reads TGTGCCACCAAGGACAGAGGGGAGCAGTACTTC. Protein: CATKDRGEQYF.

This sequence joins TRBV18 and TRBJ1-2; no clear D gene. Germline V CDR1 and CDR2: KGHSH, LQKENI. The ends were cut back, 4 bases at V and 0 bases at J, with 12 bases in the middle. The CDR3 runs to 15 residues. The CDR3 is CASSQREAANYGYTF. The CDR3 DNA sequence: TGTGCCAGCTCACAACGGGAGGCTGCTAACTATGGCTACACCTTC.

The chain has TRBV6-5 and TRBJ2-5; D possibly corresponds to TRBD2 (6 bases). Germline V gene sequence: CDR1 MNHEY, CDR2 SVGAGI. This CDR3 has 12 amino acids. Trimming removed 10 bases from V and 5 bases from J, with 14 bases in between. CDR3 residues: CATRGSTETQYF. The CDR3 nucleotides read TGTGCCACCCGGGGGAGCACGGAGACCCAGTACTTC.

This chain connects TRBV16 to TRBJ2-1; 9 nucleotides align to TRBD2. The junction had 6 bases not matched to a gene; V was cut back by 4 bases and J by 8 bases. Germline-derived CDR1 and CDR2 are KGHSY and FQNENV. The CDR3 sequence is 14 residues long. This CDR3 is CASSRSGRLDEQFF. The CDR3 DNA reads as TGTGCCAGCAGCCGGAGCGGGAGGCTCGATGAGCAGTTCTTC.

The CDR3 DNA sequence: TGTGCCAGTAGTACCCCCGGACAGAACTACGAGCAGTACTTC. It specifies CASSTPGQNYEQYF. The chain couples TRBV19 to TRBJ2-7; D is possibly TRBD1 (6 bases). The CDR3 sequence is 14 residues long. Germline values: CDR1 LNHDA, CDR2 SQIVND (reference sequence). The V end lost 4 bases, the J end lost 3 bases, and 13 bases lay between the germline ends.

The chain is built from TRBV5-4 and TRBJ2-1; 9 nucleotides align to TRBD2. V dropped 0 bases and J dropped 12; count of bases not matched to a gene: 4. Germline V lookup: CDR1 SGHNT, CDR2 YYREEE (reference sequence). The CDR3 totals 13 residues. CDR3 loop: CASSLDSGSGQFF. CDR3 DNA: TGTGCCAGCAGCTTGGATAGCGGGAGTGGGCAGTTCTTC. The full variable domain, its missing parts supplied by reference TRBV5-4 and TRBJ2-1, is ETGVTQSPTHLIKTRGQQVTLRCSSQSGHNTVSWYQQALGQGPQFIFQYYREEENGRGNFPPRFSGLQFPNYSSELNVNALELDDSALYLCASSLDSGSGQFFGPGTRLTVL.